This TCR beta chain was captured by sequencing in a study of blood T cells in healthy people across ages. This CDR3 spans 14 amino acids. Germline assignment: CDR1 ENHRY and CDR2 SYGVKD. After removal of 6 bases from V and 1 base from J, the junction contained 5 bases not matched to a gene. For the second PCR, which ran for about 7 to 12 cycles, a sample-barcoded 5' primer and a J-beta primer mix were used. Per sample, CDR3-containing paired-end reads numbered at least 3 million. TCRdb itself ran the 5' RACE reads through MiXCR, one entry per CDR3 protein. The table shows around 800,000 distinct CDR3 sequences, with around two thirds occurring only once.

Sequencing used blood. The TCR originated in a man aged 30-40 years in good health. The V and J genes are TRBV10-3 and TRBJ2-7, with 8 bases fitting TRBD1. The CDR3 nucleotides are TGTGCCATCAGGATACAGGGGGGTTCCTACGAGCAGTACTTC. Protein: CAIRIQGGSYEQYF.